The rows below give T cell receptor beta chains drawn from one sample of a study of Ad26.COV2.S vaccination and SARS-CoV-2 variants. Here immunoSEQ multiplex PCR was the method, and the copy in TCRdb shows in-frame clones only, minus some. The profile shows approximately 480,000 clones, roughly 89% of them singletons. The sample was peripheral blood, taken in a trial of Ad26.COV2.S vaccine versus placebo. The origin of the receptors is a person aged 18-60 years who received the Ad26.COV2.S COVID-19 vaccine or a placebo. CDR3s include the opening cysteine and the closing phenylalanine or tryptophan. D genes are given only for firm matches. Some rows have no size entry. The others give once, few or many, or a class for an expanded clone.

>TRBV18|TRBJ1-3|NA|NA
CASSSRGAITTIYF
TGTGCCAGCTCGTCCCGGGGCGCCATCACCACCATATATTTT
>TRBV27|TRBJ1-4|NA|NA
CASSLVTATATNEKLFF
TGTGCCAGCAGTTTAGTGACAGCCACTGCAACTAATGAAAAACTGTTTTTT
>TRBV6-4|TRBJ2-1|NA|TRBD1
CASSSDRGSYNEQFF
TGTGCCAGCAGTTCAGACAGGGGCTCCTACAATGAGCAGTTCTTC
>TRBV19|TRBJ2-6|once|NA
CASSMLGQSGANVLTF
TGTGCCAGTAGTATGTTAGGACAGTCTGGGGCCAACGTCCTGACTTTC
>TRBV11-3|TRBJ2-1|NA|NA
CASSLGGSSHNEQFF
TGTGCCAGCAGCTTAGGGGGGTCCAGCCACAATGAGCAGTTCTTC
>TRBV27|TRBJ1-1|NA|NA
CASSLSRLLGTEAFF
TGTGCCAGCAGTTTATCCAGGCTCCTAGGCACTGAAGCTTTCTTT
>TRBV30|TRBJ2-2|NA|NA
CAWSSLAIGELFF
TGTGCCTGGAGTTCCCTAGCAATCGGGGAGCTGTTTTTT
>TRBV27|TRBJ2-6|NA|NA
CASSPLLGAGGANVLTF
TGTGCCAGCAGTCCCTTACTGGGGGCTGGTGGGGCCAACGTCCTGACTTTC
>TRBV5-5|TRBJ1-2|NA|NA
CASSLGLQGGYTF
TGTGCCAGCAGCTTGGGGCTTCAGGGTGGCTACACCTTC
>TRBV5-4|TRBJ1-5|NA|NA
CARTQAGGNQPQHF
TGTGCCAGGACACAGGCGGGGGGCAATCAGCCCCAGCATTTT
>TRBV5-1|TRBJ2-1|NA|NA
CASRRNREPTNEQFF
TGCGCCAGCAGGCGGAACAGAGAACCAACCAATGAGCAGTTCTTC
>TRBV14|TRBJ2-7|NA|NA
CASSQDLVSAVASYEQYF
TGTGCCAGCAGCCAAGACTTGGTGTCAGCGGTTGCCTCCTACGAGCAGTACTTC
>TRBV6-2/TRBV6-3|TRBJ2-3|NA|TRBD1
CASSPRTGRDTQYF
TGTGCCAGCAGTCCCCGGACAGGGAGGGATACGCAGTATTTT
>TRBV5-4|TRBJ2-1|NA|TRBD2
CASSLGTSADNEQFF
TGTGCCAGCAGCCTCGGGACTAGCGCTGACAATGAGCAGTTCTTC
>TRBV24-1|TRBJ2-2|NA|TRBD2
CATSDPAGENTGELFF
TGTGCCACCAGTGATCCCGCGGGGGAGAACACCGGGGAGCTGTTTTTT
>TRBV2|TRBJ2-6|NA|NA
CASSEVGSVLTF
TGTGCCAGCAGTGAGGTAGGATCGGTCCTGACTTTC
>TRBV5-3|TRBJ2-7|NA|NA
CARSLDREVEQYF
TGTGCCAGAAGCTTGGACAGGGAGGTCGAGCAGTACTTC
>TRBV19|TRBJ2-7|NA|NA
CASKRQSEPYEQYF
TGTGCCAGCAAACGACAGTCAGAACCCTACGAGCAGTACTTC
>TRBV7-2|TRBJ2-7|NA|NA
CASSPVRASSYEQYF
TGTGCCAGCAGCCCCGTCCGGGCGAGCTCCTACGAGCAGTACTTC
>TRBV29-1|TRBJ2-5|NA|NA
CSVQARGKETQYF
TGCAGCGTGCAAGCTAGGGGGAAGGAGACCCAGTACTTC
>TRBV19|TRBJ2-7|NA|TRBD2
CASRLAGVSEQYF
TGTGCCAGTAGACTAGCGGGAGTGAGCGAGCAGTACTTC
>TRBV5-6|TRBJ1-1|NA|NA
CASSPPGRDTEAFF
TGTGCCAGCAGCCCCCCCGGACGGGACACTGAAGCTTTCTTT
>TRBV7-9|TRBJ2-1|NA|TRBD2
CASSFNLGTRNYNEQFF
TGTGCCAGCAGCTTTAACCTGGGGACTAGGAACTACAATGAGCAGTTCTTC
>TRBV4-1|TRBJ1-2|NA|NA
CASSTQATGGASGYTF
TGCGCCAGCAGCACGCAAGCTACCGGGGGCGCAAGTGGCTACACCTTC
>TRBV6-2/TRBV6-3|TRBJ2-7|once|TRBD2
CASSRASGRFNEQYF
TGTGCCAGCAGCCGAGCTAGCGGGAGGTTCAACGAGCAGTACTTC
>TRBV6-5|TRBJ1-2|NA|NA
CASSLGKDGSYGYTF
TGTGCCAGCAGTTTGGGGAAAGACGGAAGTTATGGCTACACCTTC
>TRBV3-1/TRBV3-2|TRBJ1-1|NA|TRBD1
CASSPNRGLSEAFF
TGTGCCAGCAGCCCAAACAGGGGACTTAGTGAAGCTTTCTTT
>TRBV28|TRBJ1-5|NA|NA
CASSRGGTLVQPQHF
TGTGCCAGCAGTCGGGGGGGAACCTTGGTTCAGCCCCAGCATTTT
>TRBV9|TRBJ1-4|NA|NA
CASSVDFGQGLEKLFF
TGTGCCAGCAGCGTAGACTTTGGGCAGGGGTTGGAAAAACTGTTTTTT
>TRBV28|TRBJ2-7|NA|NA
CASKTGTEIYEQYF
TGTGCCAGCAAAACCGGGACTGAAATCTACGAGCAGTACTTC
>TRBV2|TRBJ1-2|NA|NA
CASSQDYSYGYTF
TGTGCCAGCAGCCAGGATTACTCCTATGGCTACACCTTC
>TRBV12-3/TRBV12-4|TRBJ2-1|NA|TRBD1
CASNLLRDSKMFF
TGTGCCAGCAACCTTCTCCGGGACAGCAAAATGTTCTTC
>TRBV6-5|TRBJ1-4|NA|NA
CASSPWGDEKLFF
TGTGCCAGCAGCCCCTGGGGCGACGAAAAACTGTTTTTT
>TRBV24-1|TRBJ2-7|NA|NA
CATSDSGSGYEQYF
TGTGCCACCAGTGATTCCGGCAGTGGGTACGAGCAGTACTTC
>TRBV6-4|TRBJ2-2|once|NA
CASSEERNTGELFF
TGTGCCAGCAGTGAGGAGCGGAACACCGGGGAGCTGTTTTTT
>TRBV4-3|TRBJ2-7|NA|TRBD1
CASSQGDRANYEQYF
TGCGCCAGCAGCCAAGGGGACAGGGCCAACTACGAGCAGTACTTC
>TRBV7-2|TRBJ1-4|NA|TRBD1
CASSLGTGVWGEKLFF
TGTGCCAGCAGCTTAGGGACAGGGGTCTGGGGTGAAAAACTGTTTTTT
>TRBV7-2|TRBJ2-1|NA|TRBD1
CASSLGTGASEQFF
TGTGCCAGCAGCCTTGGGACAGGAGCTAGTGAGCAGTTCTTC
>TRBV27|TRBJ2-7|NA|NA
CASSFGPHRAYEQYF
TGTGCCAGCAGTTTTGGACCCCACAGGGCTTACGAGCAGTACTTC
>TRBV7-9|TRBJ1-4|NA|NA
CASSLRNPGQTINEKLFF
TGTGCCAGCAGCTTAAGAAACCCAGGACAGACAATTAATGAAAAACTGTTTTTT
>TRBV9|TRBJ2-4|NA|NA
CASSAQGQGKNIQYF
TGTGCCAGCAGCGCCCAGGGCCAGGGCAAAAACATTCAGTACTTC
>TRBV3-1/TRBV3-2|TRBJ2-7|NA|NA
CASSQSLGGRYEQYF
TGTGCCAGCAGCCAATCGTTAGGGGGGCGCTACGAGCAGTACTTC
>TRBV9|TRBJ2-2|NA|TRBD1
CASSVASETGKFGELFF
TGTGCCAGCAGCGTAGCCTCCGAGACAGGGAAGTTCGGGGAGCTGTTTTTT
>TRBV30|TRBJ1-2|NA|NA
CAWSSAGGYTF
TGTGCCTGGAGTTCTGCAGGTGGCTACACCTTC
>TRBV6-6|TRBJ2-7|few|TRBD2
CASSLSTGTGGIEQYF
TGTGCCAGCAGTCTTTCTACCGGGACGGGAGGAATCGAGCAGTACTTC
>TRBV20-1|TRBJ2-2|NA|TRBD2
CSASEGGRANTGELFF
TGCAGTGCTAGTGAAGGCGGGAGGGCTAACACCGGGGAGCTGTTTTTT
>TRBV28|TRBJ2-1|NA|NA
CASSSDPGPRAYKSEQFF
TGTGCCAGCAGTTCCGATCCGGGACCACGGGCCTATAAAAGTGAGCAGTTCTTC
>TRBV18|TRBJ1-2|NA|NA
CASSDGAKNSYGYTF
TGTGCCAGCTCAGACGGCGCTAAGAATTCCTATGGCTACACCTTC
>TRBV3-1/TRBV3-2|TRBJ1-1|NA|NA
CASSPRPMNTEAFF
TGTGCCAGCAGCCCGAGGCCAATGAACACTGAAGCTTTCTTT
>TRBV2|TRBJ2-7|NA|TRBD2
CASSERWGGYEQYF
TGTGCCAGCAGTGAACGGTGGGGGGGCTACGAGCAGTACTTC
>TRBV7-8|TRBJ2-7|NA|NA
CASSLRGSPFEQYF
TGTGCCAGCAGCTTACGGGGTAGTCCTTTCGAGCAGTACTTC
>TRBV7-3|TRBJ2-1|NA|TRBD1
CASSLSRGSEQFF
TGTGCCAGCAGCTTAAGCAGGGGGAGTGAGCAGTTCTTC
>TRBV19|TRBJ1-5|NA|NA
CASRPLTTGGQPQHF
TGTGCCAGTAGACCTCTGACGACGGGCGGGCAGCCCCAGCATTTT